This T cell receptor (beta chain) emerged from a study of blood T cell repertoires in COVID-19 (dated by TCRdb to the early 2020s). Describing the broader study: Collaborator samples came from the United States, Italy and Spain and covered acute and convalescent phases of COVID-19. The prospective study material was composed of cDNA or gDNA derived from T cells, B-cell-depleted T cells, or PBMCs. Deeply sampled blood TCRbeta repertoires from subjects exposed to, actively infected with, or recovered from COVID-19 were included in the dataset. A freely available public database, intended as a resource for researchers studying the immune response to SARS-CoV-2, is where the repertoires were released. Samples came from the ongoing ImmuneRACE study (first 160 participants) plus 1,254 subjects from 6 global collaborators. Sample metadata almost always included a de-identified subject ID, COVID-19 status, age in years and sex. HLA class I and class II types, where available, came from metadata supplied by the sample provider rather than from assay-based typing.

The immunoSEQ Assay, a bias-controlled multiplex PCR, was used to amplify TCRbeta CDR3 regions from genomic DNA. From the authors' description of their analysis: Nucleated cell counts per sample were estimated from amplification of reference gene primers within the assay. To quantify the absolute abundance of each unique TCRbeta CDR3 rearrangement, sequence reads were collapsed and filtered. For each sample, productive Simpson clonality was calculated as the square root of Simpson's diversity index over productive rearrangements. TCRdb took this table from immuneACCESS and kept in-frame rearrangements with V and J called. Such tables lack part of the clones; where checked against another copy, unresolved V genes explain under half of the gap, and the rest is unexplained. The V and J calls and the clone size are those of that table, but D and trimming were determined from the DNA. The sample profile shows about 58,000 clones; 70% to 90% of them were found once. Of the sample, roughly 30% falls within the top ten clones.

In Seattle, one collaborating source enrolled patients while the infection was active and tracked those patients longitudinally over the course of disease. The collaborating institutions used their own protocols to collect whole blood in K2EDTA tubes. For TCRbeta analysis, collaborators shipped samples as frozen whole blood, isolated PBMCs, or DNA extracted from either of those sample types. As regards this clone: No cognate antigen has been identified for it. Base qualities are missing; no much larger clone stands one base away.

On the study overall, not on this receptor specifically: The amount of clinical and demographic metadata varied by source and participant and was provided uncurated.

The receptor comes from a man in his sixties with COVID-19, enrolled during active disease. The sample taken for sequencing was peripheral blood.

The CDR3 reads as follows: CASRKIKSPSGHNYEQYF. Here is the DNA: TGTGCCAGCAGAAAGATAAAGAGTCCCTCGGGACACAACTACGAGCAGTACTTC. The rearranged chain carries TRBV5-6 and TRBJ2-7, with a weak D call of TRBD1 (6 bases match). Including the terminal cysteine and phenylalanine, the CDR3 comprises 18 residues. Here the CDR3 DNA is all that survives: 54 bases in frame from base 1. Deletion took 5 bases off V and 3 bases off J, with a span of 27 bases between the germline ends. The CDR1 and CDR2 encoded by the germline V gene are SGHDT and YYEEEE.